This TCR beta chain was sequenced during a study of control samples from healthy donors and cancer patients. CDR1 is SGDLS and CDR2 is YYNGEE in the germline V gene. V lost 1 base to trimming and J lost 7 bases, with 11 bases between them. CDR3 size: 14 residues. Repertoires were generated with immunoSEQ multiplex PCR, while TCRdb's copy carries only in-frame clones and drops some. The sample yields 200,000 to 250,000 clones, roughly 94% seen once. This sequence originates from a man aged 50 or older in good health. Input material: blood. The rearrangement uses TRBV9 and TRBJ2-2; D may match TRBD1 or TRBD2 (6 bases each). CDR3 in DNA: TGTGCCAGCAGCGTAAGCAGGGGAGGCGGGGAGCTGTTTTTT. Encoded protein: CASSVSRGGGELFF.